Presented here are 17 T cell receptor beta chains from one specimen sequenced in a study of T cell repertoires in cytomegalovirus infection (dated by TCRdb to between 2018 and 2020). Explained via the paper, the treatment or condition label denotes: in vitro stimulation with specific CMV peptide epitopes to enrich CMV-specific T cells. The antigens for these receptors are not known. Sequencing instrument: Illumina HiSeq 1500. TCRdb passed the public sequencing reads through fastp at Q25 and MiXCR, retaining productive beta sequences. Rows matching on CDR3 protein sequence are summarized as one entry with the most common DNA and genes. A total of about 83,000 distinct CDR3 sequences appear in this sample, about 29% of them only once. The ten biggest clones cover more than 70% of the sample. Sequenced material: CD8+ T cells from cultured PBMCs, taken from culture after CMV antigen stimulation. Receptor source: a human donor in good health (CMV status not recorded). Some clones in this sample may be carry-over from other donors' samples.

This clonotype occurred once. This chain uses TRBV19 with TRBJ1-1; maybe TRBD1 (6 bases). The CDR3 has 15 amino acids. V was pared by 3 bases and J by 0 bases, with 11 bases between. Germline assignment: CDR1 LNHDA and CDR2 SQIVND (reference sequence). CDR3 nucleotide sequence: TGTGCCAGTAGTATCCCGACAGGAGTGAACACTGAAGCTTTCTTT. Its translation: CASSIPTGVNTEAFF.

As to this clonotype: A much bigger clone sits one base away, suggesting this may be a read error. The chain joins TRBV18 to TRBJ2-2; tentative D call: TRBD2 (5 bases). The CDR3 extends over 14 amino acids. The germline CDR1 and CDR2 sequences are KGHSH and LQKENI. CDR3: CASSPGGPHGELLF. DNA of the CDR3: TGTGCCAGCTCACCGGGCGGCCCTCACGGGGAGCTGTTGTTT.

The CDR3 reads CASVASGGAMETQYF. Written as DNA, the CDR3 is TGCGCCAGCGTCGCTAGCGGGGGGGCGATGGAGACCCAGTACTTC. The chain has TRBV5-1 and TRBJ2-5; 12 positions match TRBD2. The CDR3 covers 15 residues. J was trimmed by 5 bases and V by 7 bases; bases with no gene match: 9. Germline CDR1 SGHRS, CDR2 YFSETQ. Looking up the rest from reference TRBV5-1 and TRBJ2-5 gives the full variable domain: KAGVTQTPRYLIKTRGQQVTLSCSPISGHRSVSWYQQTPGQGLQFLFEYFSETQRNKGNFPGRFSGRQFSNSRSEMNVSTLELGDSALYLCASVASGGAMETQYFGPGTRLLVL.

The genes are TRBV12-3 or TRBV12-4 and TRBJ2-3, with D hard to call. This CDR3 region has 13 residues. Trimming stripped 6 bases from V and 6 bases from J, with 13 bases between. CDR3 region: CASSMDVEDTQYF. CDR3 nucleotides: TGTGCCAGCAGCATGGACGTAGAGGATACGCAGTATTTT.

This chain connects TRBV28 to TRBJ1-4; 7 bases line up with TRBD1. CDR3 length: 15 amino acids. The junction had 6 bases not matched to a gene; V was cut back by 8 bases and J by 0 bases. CDR1 is MDHEN and CDR2 is SYDVKM in the germline V gene. CDR3 in DNA: TGTGCCAGCGGGACAGTGATTACAACTAATGAAAAACTGTTTTTT. Translating it yields CASGTVITTNEKLFF.

This clonotype was counted a few times. The rearrangement joins TRBV5-6 to TRBJ2-1; the match to TRBD1 covers 9 bases. V shed 5 bases, J shed 5 bases, and the junction held 5 bases outside the gene matches. This CDR3 has 14 residues. The germline V gene encodes CDR1 SGHDT and CDR2 YYEEEE. In DNA, the CDR3 is TGTGCCAGCAGTCGGAACAGGGGGCACAATGAGCAGTTCTTC. Its protein is CASSRNRGHNEQFF.

As concerns this clonotype: One end of the junction fails to match germline, which may point to a read error. The chain recombines TRBV19 with TRBJ2-1; no reliable D call. Per the germline V gene, CDR1 is LNHDA and CDR2 is SQIVND (reference sequence). This CDR3 has 14 amino acids. The CDR3 DNA reads as TGTGCCAGTAGTATAGATAATAAGTACAATCAGCAGTTCTTC. Translated, it gives CASSIDNKYNQQFF.

This clonotype was picked up many times. CDR3 nucleotide sequence: TGTGCCAGCAGTTTATGGGGACAGGGGGCTGTCGAGCAGTACTTC. It specifies CASSLWGQGAVEQYF. The chain recombines TRBV28 with TRBJ2-7; TRBD1 matches 12 bases. The CDR3 runs 15 residues. Per the germline V gene, CDR1 is MDHEN and CDR2 is SYDVKM. V shed 0 bases, J shed 6 bases, and the junction held 3 bases outside the gene matches.

The chain uses TRBV4-2 and TRBJ2-1; D is uncertain. The CDR3 runs to 17 residues. V gave up 0 bases and J gave up 0 bases, with 12 bases separating them. Looked up from germline, CDR1 is LGHNA and CDR2 is YNFKEQ. The CDR3: CASSQEVAGYSYNEQFF. DNA of the CDR3: TGTGCCAGCAGCCAAGAAGTGGCCGGGTACTCCTACAATGAGCAGTTCTTC.

V and J are TRBV9 and TRBJ1-6, with D hard to call. V lost 0 bases to trimming and J lost 6 bases, with 7 bases between them. Per germline, CDR1 SGDLS and CDR2 YYNGEE. The CDR3 loop spans 14 amino acids. The CDR3 here is CASSVGEGNSPLHF. The CDR3 DNA follows: TGTGCCAGCAGCGTAGGGGAGGGTAATTCACCCCTCCACTTT.

This clonotype was found a few times. The rearrangement joins TRBV28 to TRBJ1-1; TRBD1 matches at 7 bases. CDR3 length equals 15 residues. V gave up 0 bases and J gave up 1 base; unmatched junction bases: 2. Germline V lookup: CDR1 MDHEN, CDR2 SYDVKM. CDR3 region: CASSLWGQQNTEAFF. The CDR3 DNA reads as TGTGCCAGCAGTTTATGGGGACAGCAGAACACTGAAGCTTTCTTT. Full variable domain (rest looked up from reference TRBV28 and TRBJ1-1): DVKVTQSSRYLVKRTGEKVFLECVQDMDHENMFWYRQDPGLGLRLIYFSYDVKMKEKGDIPEGYSVSREKKERFSLILESASTNQTSMYLCASSLWGQQNTEAFFGQGTRLTVV.

The chain is built from TRBV5-5 and TRBJ2-3; 9 nucleotides agree with TRBD1. Germline trimming cut 4 bases from V and 4 bases from J; bases unmatched to any gene: 10. The CDR3 spans 16 residues. Germline values: CDR1 SGHKS, CDR2 YYEKEE (reference sequence). The CDR3: CASSLSGTGFPDTQYF. As DNA, the CDR3 is TGTGCCAGCAGCCTTTCCGGGACAGGGTTTCCAGATACGCAGTATTTT.

The chain carries TRBV12-3 or TRBV12-4 and TRBJ2-2, with a weak D call TRBD1 (5 bases). V was clipped by 1 base and J by 9 bases, with 12 bases between them. The CDR3 consists of 14 residues. The CDR3 nucleotides read TGTGCCAGCAGTTTAGACAGGCTCAGTCGGGAGCTGTTTTTT. This encodes CASSLDRLSRELFF.

The chain recombines TRBV6-2 or TRBV6-3 with TRBJ2-1, with a possible D match to TRBD2 (6 bases). Trimming took 6 bases from V and 0 from J, leaving 12 bases between them. CDR3 size: 15 residues. Germline assignment: CDR1 MNHEY and CDR2 SVGEGT. CDR3 sequence reads: CASRTDGSSYNEQFF. CDR3 sequence (DNA): TGTGCCAGCAGAACGGACGGGAGCTCCTACAATGAGCAGTTCTTC.

This clonotype was recorded at least ten times. The genes are TRBV12-3 or TRBV12-4 and TRBJ2-3; possibly TRBD2 for D (5 bases). The CDR3 consists of 14 residues. Trimming shortened V by 4 bases and J by 0 bases, and 8 bases separated the two germline ends. The CDR3 DNA reads TGTGCCAGCAGTTATGAGCGGAGCACAGATACGCAGTATTTT. This gives the protein CASSYERSTDTQYF.

This clonotype was detected many times. The rearrangement uses TRBV29-1 and TRBJ1-1, with D unclear. The V end was cut by 7 bases, the J end by 7 bases, with 13 bases between. The germline gives CDR1 SQVTM, CDR2 ANQGSEA. This CDR3 has 11 amino acids. CDR3: CSGETNGEAFF. The CDR3 bases are TGCAGCGGTGAGACGAACGGTGAAGCTTTCTTT.

This chain uses TRBV10-2 with TRBJ2-7; a weak D match, TRBD2 (5 bases). Germline CDR1 is WSHSY and CDR2 is SAAADI. The CDR3 length is 12 residues. The V gene lost 2 bases and the J gene lost 9 bases, with 11 bases spanning the gap. CDR3 in amino acids: CASSELREGQYF. CDR3 nucleotide sequence: TGCGCCAGCAGTGAGCTGAGAGAGGGGCAGTACTTC.